Below are 21 T cell receptor beta chains sequenced from a single sample in a study of T cell repertoires in ileal Crohn's disease. Clones were sequenced by immunoSEQ multiplex PCR, and TCRdb holds only the in-frame ones, with some missing. The sample yields about 15,000 clones, 88% seen once. The sample taken for sequencing was ileal tissue. The receptors were gathered from an adult with Crohn's disease.

The rearrangement joins TRBV12-5 to TRBJ1-1, with 8 nucleotides matching TRBD1. This CDR3 spans 16 amino acids. Germline CDR1 and CDR2: LGHNT and FRNRAP. V trimming: 3 bases; J trimming: 5 bases; junction bases outside the gene matches: 11. The CDR3 region has the DNA TGTGCTAGTGGTTTTGACAGGGGTGATCTGGGTACTGAAGCTTTCTTT. As protein: CASGFDRGDLGTEAFF.

The gene calls are TRBV4-1 and TRBJ2-6; tentatively, D is TRBD1 (6 bases). V was shortened by 4 bases and J by 2 bases, with 15 bases between the two germline ends. This CDR3 has 17 amino acids. CDR1 and CDR2 (germline): MGHRA, YSYEKL. Here the CDR3 DNA reads TGCGCCAGCAGCCCCAGAAATACAGGGACTGGGGCCAACGTCCTGACTTTC. This gives the protein CASSPRNTGTGANVLTF.

V is TRBV10-1 and J is TRBJ1-3; 7 bases fit TRBD1. Germline values: CDR1 WNHNN, CDR2 SYGVQD (reference sequence). This CDR3 has 15 residues. V trimming: 5 bases; J trimming: 0 bases; junction bases outside the gene matches: 4. CDR3 amino acids: CASSRTGDSGNTIYF. In nucleotides, the CDR3 is TGCGCCAGCAGTAGGACAGGCGACTCTGGAAACACCATATATTTT.

This chain links TRBV21-1 with TRBJ2-7; the D call in the table, TRBD2, was not verified against the DNA. TRBV21-1 is described as a pseudogene. The CDR3 runs to 14 residues. CDR3 residues: CASSLRDYYYEQYF. The CDR3 DNA sequence: TGTGCCAGCAGCCTACGGGACTACTACTACGAGCAGTACTTC.

The V call is TRBV9, the J call TRBJ1-2; 7 nucleotides agree with TRBD1. The germline gives CDR1 SGDLS, CDR2 YYNGEE. This CDR3 has 15 amino acids. V was clipped by 3 bases and J by 6 bases; unmatched bases: 11. In nucleotides, the CDR3 is TGTGCCAGCAGCGACGGGGGCAGGGGGTTAAATGGCTACACCTTC. Its translation is CASSDGGRGLNGYTF.

The J gene is TRBJ2-4, the V gene TRBV5-1; a weak D match, TRBD2 (6 bases). The germline V gene has CDR1 SGHRS and CDR2 YFSETQ. The CDR3 extends over 14 amino acids. V dropped 2 bases and J dropped 6 bases, with 12 bases sitting between them. CDR3 protein: CASSFQAGGNIQYF. CDR3 nucleotides: TGCGCCAGCAGCTTCCAGGCCGGGGGAAACATTCAGTACTTC.

V gene TRBV27 combines with J gene TRBJ2-7; weak D call: TRBD2 (6 bases). The CDR3 sequence is 13 residues long. Trimming stripped 6 bases from V and 5 bases from J, with 14 bases between. Germline-derived CDR1 and CDR2 are MNHEY and SMNVEV (reference sequence). The CDR3 DNA reads TGTGCCAGCAGCAACAGGCGGAGGGACGAGCAGTACTTC. Its translation is CASSNRRRDEQYF.

This chain links TRBV11-2 with TRBJ2-5; unclear D gene. The CDR3 runs to 12 residues. V gave up 2 bases and J gave up 2 bases, with 3 bases separating them. Germline V CDR1 and CDR2: SGHAT, FQNNGV. The CDR3 sequence is CASSLQQETQYF. In nucleotides, the CDR3 is TGTGCCAGCAGCTTACAACAAGAGACCCAGTACTTC.

This clone was observed a single time. The chain recombines TRBV5-6 with TRBJ2-3; 10 positions match TRBD1. The CDR3 is 15 amino acids. CDR1 is SGHDT and CDR2 is YYEEEE in the germline V gene. V was pared by 2 bases and J by 5 bases, with 5 bases of the junction left unmatched. CDR3 amino acids: CASSLDRGQVDTQYF. The DNA of the CDR3 is TGTGCCAGCAGCTTAGACAGGGGGCAGGTAGATACGCAGTATTTT. The complete variable domain, with remaining parts taken from reference TRBV5-6 and TRBJ2-3, reads DAGVTQSPTHLIKTRGQQVTLRCSPKSGHDTVSWYQQALGQGPQFIFQYYEEEERQRGNFPDRFSGHQFPNYSSELNVNALLLGDSALYLCASSLDRGQVDTQYFGPGTRLTVL.

Comments on this clone: The junction does not match germline at one end; this may be a read error. The rearrangement joins TRBV5-1 to TRBJ1-5; 7 nucleotides align to TRBD1. The CDR3 runs 14 residues. Germline V gives CDR1 SGHRS, CDR2 YFSETQ. The CDR3 DNA follows: TGCGCCAGCAGCTTGGGGGACAGCAGTCAGCCCCAGCATTTT. Amino acid sequence: CASSLGDSSQPQHF.

The rearrangement uses TRBV2 and TRBJ2-3, with 7 bases lining up with TRBD2. Germline V CDR1 and CDR2: SNHLY, FYNNEI. J lost 4 bases, V lost 6 bases, and 7 bases had no gene match. The CDR3 is made up of 14 amino acids. CDR3 region: CASRSLGGADTQYF. The CDR3 coding sequence is TGTGCCAGCAGGTCCTTGGGAGGGGCAGATACGCAGTATTTT.

This clone was detected only once. The chain recombines TRBV28 with TRBJ2-5; 8 nucleotides agree with TRBD2. This CDR3 is 16 amino acids long. From germline, CDR1 is MDHEN and CDR2 SYDVKM. With 5 bases clipped from V and 5 bases from J, the junction kept 13 bases outside the gene matches. CDR3 residues: CASSLPGLGGLETQYF. The CDR3 DNA is TGTGCCAGCAGTCTACCGGGACTAGGAGGGTTGGAGACCCAGTACTTC.

The J gene is TRBJ2-2, the V gene TRBV2; possible D gene TRBD1, 6 bases. The length of the CDR3 is 15 residues. Germline V lookup: CDR1 SNHLY, CDR2 FYNNEI. V was shortened by 11 bases and J by 0 bases, with 16 bases between the two germline ends. The CDR3 DNA sequence: TGTGCCTCCCTGCGGAGGACAGCGAACACCGGGGAGCTGTTTTTT. Amino acids: CASLRRTANTGELFF.

The rearrangement uses TRBV5-5 and TRBJ1-4; 9 bases are shared with TRBD1. V lost 0 bases to trimming and J lost 5 bases; unmatched junction nucleotides: 5. Germline lookup yields CDR1 SGHKS and CDR2 YYEKEE (reference sequence). CDR3 length: 16 residues. The DNA of the CDR3 is TGTGCCAGCAGCTTGGGTGGGACAGGGAGGAATGAAAAACTGTTTTTT. Its translation is CASSLGGTGRNEKLFF.

The chain couples TRBV19 to TRBJ2-7; 12 nucleotides match TRBD1. Germline-derived CDR1 and CDR2 are LNHDA and SQIVND (reference sequence). The V and J ends lost 9 bases and 1 base, in that order; junction bases with no gene match: 7. The CDR3 is 15 residues long. CDR3 DNA: TGTGCCAGCGCCGGGACAGGGGGCCTTTCCTACGAGCAGTACTTC. It specifies CASAGTGGLSYEQYF.

As DNA, the CDR3 is TGTGCCAGCAGCTTTACAGGGTTAGGGCGCTCCTACGAGCAGTACTTC. It codes for CASSFTGLGRSYEQYF. The rearrangement joins TRBV7-8 to TRBJ2-7; D might be TRBD1 (6 bases). CDR1 SGHVS and CDR2 FQNEAQ come from the germline V gene. CDR3 length: 16 amino acids. Trimming cost V 3 bases and J 0 bases, with 15 bases left between them.

The chain is built from TRBV6-1 and TRBJ2-2, with D hard to call. V lost 2 bases to trimming and J lost 4 bases, with 5 bases between them. The CDR3 sequence is 13 residues long. The V gene's germline CDR1 is MNHNS and CDR2 SASEGT. The CDR3 DNA reads as TGTGCCAGCAGTGAACGTCCCACCGGGGAGCTGTTTTTT. Amino acid sequence: CASSERPTGELFF.

V usage is TRBV7-3 and J usage is TRBJ2-2; D unclear. With 0 bases removed from V and 0 bases from J, the gap between germline ends came to 11 bases. Germline V CDR1 and CDR2: SGHTA, FQGTGA. The CDR3 has 17 amino acids. The CDR3 reads CASSLTLDNANTGELFF. In nucleotides, the CDR3 is TGTGCCAGCAGCTTAACCTTAGACAACGCGAACACCGGGGAGCTGTTTTTT.

Regarding this clone: At one end the junction does not follow the germline gene, possibly because of a read error. The CDR3 sequence: CASSVTSGTLYEQYF. DNA of the CDR3: TGTGCCAGCAGCGTAACTAGCGGGACCCTCTACGAGCAGTACTTC. This chain connects TRBV7-3 to TRBJ2-7; 10 bases map to TRBD2. This CDR3 is 15 amino acids long. Germline loops: CDR1 SGHTA, CDR2 FQGTGA.

This chain joins TRBV4-1 and TRBJ1-1; 7 positions agree with TRBD1. Trimming removed 3 bases from V and 1 base from J; junction bases left unmatched: 2. From germline, CDR1 is MGHRA and CDR2 YSYEKL. This CDR3 spans 14 amino acids. CDR3 amino acids: CASSQGTANTEAFF. The CDR3 DNA reads TGCGCCAGCAGCCAGGGGACAGCGAACACTGAAGCTTTCTTT.

The chain joins TRBV19 to TRBJ1-1; possibly TRBD1 for D (6 bases). The CDR3 is 13 residues long. Germline V gene lookup returns CDR1 LNHDA and CDR2 SQIVND (reference sequence). V lost 8 bases and J 1 base, leaving 11 bases between the germline ends. The CDR3 DNA reads as TGTGCCAGTCGGGGGGGCCCGAACACTGAAGCTTTCTTT. It codes for CASRGGPNTEAFF. The entire variable domain, with the rest obtained from reference TRBV19 and TRBJ1-1, is as follows: DGGITQSPKYLFRKEGQNVTLSCEQNLNHDAMYWYRQDPGQGLRLIYYSQIVNDFQKGDIAEGYSVSREKKESFPLTVTSAQKNPTAFYLCASRGGPNTEAFFGQGTRLTVV.